This entry describes one T cell receptor (beta chain). The antigen is not known. These data originate in a study of T cell responses to AZD1222 COVID-19 vaccine. The CDR3 sequence is 12 residues long. Trimming shortened V by 3 bases and J by 2 bases, and 4 bases separated the two germline ends. General study findings and limits: Spike as a whole was targeted by vaccine-associated CD4 TCRs, dominant at 160-218 and 743-854.

Profiled with immunoSEQ multiplex PCR; TCRdb holds only in-frame clones, not every one. The top ten clones hold around 2.9% of a sample with roughly 180,000 clones, about 89% of them seen once. This receptor was obtained from an adult in good health. Sequencing was performed on peripheral blood, taken on day 0 of MenACWY control vaccination. The chain is built from TRBV12-3 or TRBV12-4 and TRBJ2-5; D unclear. CDR3 amino acids: CASSFSQETQYF. The CDR3 bases are TGTGCCAGCAGTTTTTCTCAAGAGACCCAGTACTTC.